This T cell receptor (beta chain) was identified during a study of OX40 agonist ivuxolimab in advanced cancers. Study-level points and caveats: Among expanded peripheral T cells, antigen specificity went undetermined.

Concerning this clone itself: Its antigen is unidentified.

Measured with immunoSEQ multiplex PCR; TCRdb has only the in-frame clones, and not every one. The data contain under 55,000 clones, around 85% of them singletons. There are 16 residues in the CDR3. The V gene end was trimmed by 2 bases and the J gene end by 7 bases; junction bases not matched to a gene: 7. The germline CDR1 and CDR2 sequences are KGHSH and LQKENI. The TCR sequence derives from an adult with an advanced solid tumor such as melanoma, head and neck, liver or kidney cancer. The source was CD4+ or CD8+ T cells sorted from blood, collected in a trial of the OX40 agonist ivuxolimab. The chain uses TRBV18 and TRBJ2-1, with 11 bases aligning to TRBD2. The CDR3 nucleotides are TGTGCCAGCTCACCAGGTAGCGGGGGGGCCCGGAATGAGCAGTTCTTC. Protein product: CASSPGSGGARNEQFF.